A single sample is the source of the 22 T cell receptor beta chains below, sequenced in a study of T cells in localized non-small cell lung cancer. The assay was immunoSEQ multiplex PCR, and TCRdb's table has in-frame clones only and misses some. The sample carries about 4,400 clones, roughly 21% recorded once. Sequencing was performed on lung tumor tissue, taken before any cancer treatment. These receptors all come from a female donor of 60 years or more with stage I lung adenocarcinoma.

The chain uses TRBV30 and TRBJ1-5; D is unclear. This CDR3 contains 12 residues. In germline, CDR1 is GTSNPN, CDR2 SVGIG (reference sequence). With 5 bases removed from V and 6 bases from J, the gap between germline ends came to 11 bases. CDR3 DNA: TGTGCCTGGCGGGCGGTAATTCAGCCCCAGCATTTT. Its protein is CAWRAVIQPQHF.

In its sample, this clone was seen a few times. The V call is TRBV25-1, the J call TRBJ1-4; D is unresolved. The germline V and J ends were trimmed by 4 bases and 0 bases, with 6 bases remaining between them. The CDR3 sequence is 14 residues long. Per germline, CDR1 MGHDK and CDR2 SYGVNS. The CDR3 coding sequence is TGTGCCAGCAGTGGTCGTACAACTAATGAAAAACTGTTTTTT. Translated: CASSGRTTNEKLFF.

In its sample, this clone was seen a few times. The chain is built from TRBV11-3 and TRBJ1-1; D is possibly TRBD1 (6 bases). Looked up from germline, CDR1 is SGHNT and CDR2 is YENEEA. Between the trimmed V and J ends, which lost 3 bases and 0 bases, there was a span of 8 bases. The length of the CDR3 is 14 residues. CDR3 coding DNA: TGTGCCAGCAGCTTTCAGGGGATGAACACTGAAGCTTTCTTT. Amino acids: CASSFQGMNTEAFF.

Sample share makes this clone medium-sized. This sequence joins TRBV10-3 and TRBJ1-6, with 7 bases lining up with TRBD1. J lost 6 bases, V lost 2 bases, and 7 bases had no gene match. Looked up from germline, CDR1 is ENHRY and CDR2 is SYGVKD. The CDR3 has 16 residues. CDR3 coding DNA: TGTGCCATCAGTGAGGACAGGGTGGTCAGTAATTCACCCCTCCACTTT. Encoded protein: CAISEDRVVSNSPLHF.

This chain joins TRBV19 and TRBJ1-2, with D perhaps TRBD1 (5 bases). The germline V gene has CDR1 LNHDA and CDR2 SQIVND (reference sequence). CDR3 length: 16 residues. Trimming took 5 bases from V and 7 from J, leaving 23 bases between them. CDR3 DNA: TGTGCCAGTAGTTGGACCGTCAGGGCTTCATACGGTGGCTACACCTTC. Amino acids: CASSWTVRASYGGYTF.

The V and J genes are TRBV19 and TRBJ2-1; D unclear. The V gene's germline CDR1 is LNHDA and CDR2 SQIVND (reference sequence). V lost 8 bases, J lost 6 bases, and 14 bases lay in between. The length of the CDR3 is 13 residues. CDR3 in amino acids: CASGWFSSNEQFF. The DNA of the CDR3 is TGTGCCAGTGGCTGGTTTAGCAGCAATGAGCAGTTCTTC.

With respect to this clone: A junction end diverges from the germline sequence, so it may reflect a read error. V gene TRBV6-8 combines with J gene TRBJ1-2; perhaps TRBD1 as D (6 bases). This CDR3 region has 13 residues. CDR1 is MNHGY and CDR2 is SAAAGT in the germline V gene. In DNA, the CDR3 is TGTGCCAGCAGCAAGGTGGTGGGGGGCCCCGGGTACTTC. Amino acids: CASSKVVGGPGYF.

The V and J genes are TRBV11-3 and TRBJ1-6; D gene uncertain. This CDR3 comprises 14 residues. The germline V and J ends were trimmed by 7 bases and 5 bases, with 12 bases remaining between them. The germline gives CDR1 SGHNT, CDR2 YENEEA. The CDR3, as DNA: TGTGCCAGCAAAGCTACGGTTGATAATTCACCCCTCCACTTT. Translation gives CASKATVDNSPLHF.

The J gene is TRBJ2-1, the V gene TRBV5-1; 7 bases match TRBD1. CDR1 SGHRS and CDR2 YFSETQ come from the germline V gene. The CDR3 loop spans 14 amino acids. V was clipped by 0 bases and J by 5 bases; unmatched bases: 2. CDR3 DNA: TGCGCCAGCAGCTTGGCCGGGACAGACAATGAGCAGTTCTTC. Residues: CASSLAGTDNEQFF.

The J gene is TRBJ2-3, the V gene TRBV29-1; 9 bases align to TRBD2. The V and J ends lost 7 bases and 4 bases, in that order; junction bases with no gene match: 3. The V gene's germline CDR1 is SQVTM and CDR2 ANQGSEA. CDR3 length: 12 amino acids. CDR3 sequence: CSGRLAADTQYF. The CDR3 DNA reads as TGCAGCGGGCGACTAGCGGCAGATACGCAGTATTTT.

The rearrangement links TRBV18 to TRBJ2-2; 7 bases agree with TRBD2. The CDR3 totals 15 residues. The V gene end was trimmed by 0 bases and the J gene end by 4 bases; junction bases not matched to a gene: 2. Germline-derived CDR1 and CDR2 are KGHSH and LQKENI. The chain's CDR3 is CASSPPSGGTGELFF. As DNA, the CDR3 is TGTGCCAGCTCACCACCGTCGGGGGGCACCGGGGAGCTGTTTTTT.

This clone has just a few counts. The chain employs TRBV11-3 and TRBJ2-3; perhaps D is TRBD1 or TRBD2 (5 bases each). Trimming stripped 3 bases from V and 0 bases from J, with 16 bases between. This CDR3 comprises 17 residues. Germline CDR1 and CDR2: SGHNT and YENEEA. CDR3 in amino acids: CASSLGELRLSTDTQYF. The CDR3 DNA reads TGTGCCAGCAGCTTGGGGGAGCTACGTTTGAGCACAGATACGCAGTATTTT.

In its sample, this clone ranks as medium-sized (0.01 to 0.1%). The chain recombines TRBV6-8 with TRBJ2-2, with TRBD1 as a possible D gene (8 bases). Germline V gene sequence: CDR1 MNHGY, CDR2 SAAAGT. The V end was cut by 5 bases, the J end by 5 bases, with 15 bases between. CDR3 length: 15 amino acids. This CDR3 reads CASSVNRGGTGELFF. As DNA, the CDR3 is TGTGCCAGCAGTGTAAACAGGGGGGGGACCGGGGAGCTGTTTTTT.

The chain employs TRBV6-8 and TRBJ1-2; no clear D gene. CDR1 is MNHGY, CDR2 SAAAGT, per germline. V dropped 1 base and J dropped 8 bases, with 20 bases sitting between them. The CDR3 sequence is 16 residues long. CDR3: CASSYWRTPSEEGYTF. CDR3 DNA sequence: TGTGCCAGCAGTTACTGGAGGACGCCTTCGGAGGAAGGCTACACCTTC.

This clone was recorded a few times. This chain joins TRBV19 and TRBJ1-2; the D gene is possibly TRBD1 (5 bases). Trimming cost V 7 bases and J 0 bases, with 15 bases left between them. CDR1 LNHDA and CDR2 SQIVND come from the germline V gene (reference sequence). This CDR3 is built from 15 residues. The CDR3 is CASTPRDAANYGYTF. CDR3 DNA: TGTGCCAGTACCCCAAGGGACGCCGCTAACTATGGCTACACCTTC.

This clone is categorized as medium-sized (0.01 to 0.1%). The rearrangement joins TRBV6-8 to TRBJ1-4, with 9 nucleotides matching TRBD1. CDR1 is MNHGY, CDR2 SAAAGT, per germline. The length of the CDR3 is 15 residues. J gave up 8 bases and V 6 bases, and 10 bases lay outside the gene matches. The DNA of the CDR3 is TGTGCCAGCAGGGGGGACAGGGCGTTGAGGGAAAAACTGTTTTTT. This encodes CASRGDRALREKLFF.

V is TRBV19 and J is TRBJ1-1, with D possibly TRBD1 on 5 matching bases. The CDR3 runs 15 residues. Trimming removed 11 bases from V and 2 bases from J, with 21 bases in between. Germline V CDR1 and CDR2: LNHDA, SQIVND (reference sequence). The CDR3 sequence is CAALDIAGLNTEAFF. The CDR3 DNA sequence: TGTGCCGCCCTAGATATTGCGGGGCTCAACACTGAAGCTTTCTTT.

The chain uses TRBV7-4 and TRBJ2-7; tentatively, D is TRBD1 (6 bases). The CDR3 length is 13 residues. V lost 5 bases to trimming and J lost 6 bases, with 14 bases between them. The germline V gene encodes CDR1 SGHVT and CDR2 SQSDAQ. CDR3 region: CASSPDTGTEQYF. The CDR3 DNA reads TGTGCCAGCAGCCCAGACACAGGGACCGAGCAGTACTTC.

This clone counts as medium-sized (0.01 to 0.1%). This chain joins TRBV11-3 and TRBJ2-2; D is unclear. The CDR3 has 15 residues. Germline V gene sequence: CDR1 SGHNT, CDR2 YENEEA. The germline V and J ends were trimmed by 2 bases and 0 bases, with 7 bases remaining between them. CDR3 amino acids: CASSLTLSNTGELFF. CDR3 DNA sequence: TGTGCCAGCAGCTTAACGCTATCGAACACCGGGGAGCTGTTTTTT.

This clone is deemed medium-sized. V and J are TRBV2 and TRBJ1-3; possible D gene TRBD1, 5 bases. Trimming took 9 bases from V and 2 from J, leaving 17 bases between them. This CDR3 region has 15 residues. Germline-derived CDR1 and CDR2 are SNHLY and FYNNEI. As DNA, the CDR3 is TGTGCCAGGGGGGATACGGCCGTAACTGGAAACACCATATATTTT. It specifies CARGDTAVTGNTIYF.

The genes are TRBV19 and TRBJ1-4, with D possibly matching TRBD1 (6 bases). This CDR3 spans 16 amino acids. Germline CDR1 LNHDA, CDR2 SQIVND (reference sequence). V was clipped by 9 bases and J by 0 bases, with 17 bases between them. CDR3 sequence reads: CASRIGRGATNEKLFF. DNA for the CDR3: TGTGCCAGCCGTATCGGCAGGGGAGCAACTAATGAAAAACTGTTTTTT.

This chain joins TRBV5-1 and TRBJ2-7; 10 positions match TRBD2. The CDR3 has 14 amino acids. Germline values: CDR1 SGHRS, CDR2 YFSETQ. The V and J ends lost 3 bases and 6 bases, in that order; junction bases with no gene match: 6. CDR3 in DNA: TGCGCCAGCAGCTCTGGACTAGCGGTATCCGAGCAGTACTTC. Translation: CASSSGLAVSEQYF. The full variable domain, with the rest looked up from reference TRBV5-1 and TRBJ2-7, is KAGVTQTPRYLIKTRGQQVTLSCSPISGHRSVSWYQQTPGQGLQFLFEYFSETQRNKGNFPGRFSGRQFSNSRSEMNVSTLELGDSALYLCASSSGLAVSEQYFGPGTRLTVT.